Listed below are T cell receptor beta chains from one sample, sequenced in a study of T cell repertoires in cytomegalovirus infection. TCRdb re-called the reads through MiXCR, storing one row per CDR3 protein. The sample shows 750,000 to 950,000 distinct CDR3 sequences, 25% to 30% of them seen only once. Their specific antigens are unknown. The source was cultured CD8+ T cells from PBMCs, collected from culture after CMV antigen stimulation. The receptors stem from a human donor in good health (CMV status not recorded). Some clones in this sample may be carry-over from other donors' samples. The CDR3 runs from the conserved cysteine through the conserved F or W. Each record gives: CDR3 length, V gene, clone size, D gene, J gene, CDR3 DNA, CDR3 protein. A D gene is named only where the DNA matches it firmly. Only some rows state a clone size, as once, few, many or a class for expanded clones.

length: 16; V: TRBV7-3; size: -; D: TRBD2; J: TRBJ2-3; DNA: TGTGCCAGCAGCCCCTGGGGCGGGGGGGCCGCAGATACGCAGTATTTT; CDR3: CASSPWGGGAADTQYF
length: 16; V: TRBV7-6; size: -; D: TRBD1; J: TRBJ1-4; DNA: TGTGCCAGCAGCTCTATCGACAGGGCAACTAATGAAAAACTGTTTTTT; CDR3: CASSSIDRATNEKLFF
length: 15; V: TRBV27; size: -; D: -; J: TRBJ1-6; DNA: TGTGCCAGCAGATCATGGAGTTCCTATAATTCACCCCTCCACTTT; CDR3: CASRSWSSYNSPLHF
length: 17; V: TRBV15; size: -; D: TRBD2; J: TRBJ2-1; DNA: TGTGCCACCAGCATTACTAGCGGTGCTCTCACCTACAATGAGCAGTTCTTC; CDR3: CATSITSGALTYNEQFF
length: 10; V: TRBV6-1; size: -; D: -; J: TRBJ1-4; DNA: TGTGCCAGCGGAGGCCAAAAACTGTTTTTT; CDR3: CASGGQKLFF
length: 13; V: TRBV27; size: -; D: TRBD1; J: TRBJ1-1; DNA: TGTGCCAGCAGCCCCGGGACAGCCACTGAAGCTTTCTTT; CDR3: CASSPGTATEAFF
length: 16; V: TRBV20-1; size: -; D: TRBD2; J: TRBJ2-3; DNA: TGCAGTGCTAGAGATCTAGCGGGGGCCTTCACAGATACGCAGTATTTT; CDR3: CSARDLAGAFTDTQYF
length: 16; V: TRBV2; size: few; D: TRBD2; J: TRBJ2-1; DNA: TGTGCCAGCAGTGAAGAGCGGGGGCCCTCCTACAATGAGCAGTTCTTC; CDR3: CASSEERGPSYNEQFF
length: 16; V: TRBV7-9; size: -; D: TRBD1; J: TRBJ2-2; DNA: TGTGCCAGCAGCTCGAACCAAAAGGGGGCCCCCGGGGAGCTGTTTTTT; CDR3: CASSSNQKGAPGELFF
length: 15; V: TRBV5-1; size: many; D: -; J: TRBJ2-3; DNA: TGCGCCAGCAGCTTGTATACAGAGTCCACAGATACGCAGTATTTT; CDR3: CASSLYTESTDTQYF
length: 12; V: TRBV12-5; size: few; D: -; J: TRBJ1-1; DNA: TGTGCTAGTGGTTCGGGAAACACTGAAGCTTTCTTT; CDR3: CASGSGNTEAFF
length: 15; V: TRBV12-5; size: -; D: -; J: TRBJ2-5; DNA: TGTGCTAGTGGTTTCGCGGGGACGTACCAAGAGACCCAGTACTTC; CDR3: CASGFAGTYQETQYF
length: 16; V: TRBV7-4; size: -; D: TRBD1; J: TRBJ1-2; DNA: TGTGCCAGCAGCTTCCGGGACAGGGGGCGTATCTATGGCTACACCTTC; CDR3: CASSFRDRGRIYGYTF
length: 14; V: TRBV4-2; size: -; D: -; J: TRBJ2-7; DNA: TGTGCCAGCAGCCAAGAGGTCACTATTTACGAGCAGTACTTC; CDR3: CASSQEVTIYEQYF
length: 15; V: TRBV6-5; size: -; D: -; J: TRBJ2-5; DNA: TGTGCCAGCAGTTACTCAAATGCAGCTCAAGAGACCCAGTACTTC; CDR3: CASSYSNAAQETQYF
length: 13; V: TRBV20-1; size: -; D: -; J: TRBJ2-5; DNA: TGCAGTGCTAGAGTAGAGGGGCAAGAGACCCAGTACTTC; CDR3: CSARVEGQETQYF
length: 10; V: TRBV6-1; size: -; D: -; J: TRBJ1-1; DNA: TGTGCCACCAGACTTGGGGAAGCTTTCTTT; CDR3: CATRLGEAFF
length: 16; V: TRBV2; size: -; D: -; J: TRBJ2-3; DNA: TGTGCCAGCAGAGATCTCCCGGGACTGAGCACAGATACGCAGTATTTT; CDR3: CASRDLPGLSTDTQYF
length: 13; V: TRBV29-1; size: few; D: -; J: TRBJ1-2; DNA: TGCAGCGTTGAATCCGGGGGCGTGGATGGCTACACCTTC; CDR3: CSVESGGVDGYTF
length: 14; V: TRBV20-1; size: few; D: TRBD1; J: TRBJ1-1; DNA: TGCAGTGCTAGAGATCAGGGGGGCGGCACTGAAGCTTTCTTT; CDR3: CSARDQGGGTEAFF
length: 17; V: TRBV4-1; size: -; D: -; J: TRBJ2-3; DNA: TGCGCCAGCAGCGCCCTGGGAGATAGCCCTGGCACAGATACGCAGTATTTT; CDR3: CASSALGDSPGTDTQYF
length: 13; V: TRBV27; size: -; D: -; J: TRBJ1-5; DNA: TGTGCCAGCACCGGACGGGTGGGTCAGCCCCAGCATTTT; CDR3: CASTGRVGQPQHF
length: 15; V: TRBV7-9; size: -; D: -; J: TRBJ1-2; DNA: TGTGCCAGCAGCTTAGGGGGGTTCACAGGGACTGGCTACACCTTC; CDR3: CASSLGGFTGTGYTF
length: 17; V: TRBV7-7; size: -; D: TRBD2; J: TRBJ2-5; DNA: TGTGCTAGCAGCATGGGACTAGCGGGGCCCAAGTGGGAGACCCAGTACTTC; CDR3: CASSMGLAGPKWETQYF
length: 14; V: TRBV4-1; size: -; D: TRBD1; J: TRBJ2-7; DNA: TGCGCCAGCAGCTCACAGGGGGCGGACTACGAGCAGTACTTC; CDR3: CASSSQGADYEQYF
length: 15; V: TRBV19; size: -; D: -; J: TRBJ1-1; DNA: TGTGCCAGTAGTGCCGAAGCCCGGGCCTGGACTGAAGCTTTCTTT; CDR3: CASSAEARAWTEAFF
length: 14; V: TRBV27; size: -; D: -; J: TRBJ1-5; DNA: TGTGCCAGCAGTTTAAGTTATAGCAATCAGCCCCAGCATTTT; CDR3: CASSLSYSNQPQHF
length: 19; V: TRBV5-4; size: -; D: TRBD2; J: TRBJ2-5; DNA: TGTGCCAGCAGCCTCGAGCGGGGGTCTTCTAGAGGGACGCGAGAGACCCAGTACTTC; CDR3: CASSLERGSSRGTRETQYF
length: 14; V: TRBV20-1; size: -; D: -; J: TRBJ2-1; DNA: TGCAGTGCTAGAGGAACAGGGCTCGGCAATGAGCAGTTCTTC; CDR3: CSARGTGLGNEQFF
length: 12; V: TRBV19; size: -; D: -; J: TRBJ1-5; DNA: TGTGCCAGTAGTATGGAGAATCAGCCCCAGCATTTT; CDR3: CASSMENQPQHF
length: 13; V: TRBV11-3; size: many; D: -; J: TRBJ2-1; DNA: TGTGCCAGCAGCTCCATAGGGGACAATGAGCAGTTCTTC; CDR3: CASSSIGDNEQFF
length: 16; V: TRBV5-1; size: few; D: TRBD1; J: TRBJ2-5; DNA: TGCGCCAGCAGCCGTACCCCCGACAGGGTTGGGGAGACCCAGTACTTC; CDR3: CASSRTPDRVGETQYF
length: 15; V: TRBV4-3; size: few; D: TRBD1; J: TRBJ2-3; DNA: TGCGCCAGCAGCCAAGAAAGGGGGCTCACAGATACGCAGTATTTT; CDR3: CASSQERGLTDTQYF
length: 13; V: TRBV2; size: few; D: -; J: TRBJ1-1; DNA: TGTGCCAGCAGTGAATTAGGGTACACTGAAGCTTTCTTT; CDR3: CASSELGYTEAFF
length: 14; V: TRBV7-6; size: few; D: TRBD2; J: TRBJ2-1; DNA: TGTGCCAGCACCCGGGGGGGCCTAAACAATGAGCAGTTCTTC; CDR3: CASTRGGLNNEQFF
length: 11; V: TRBV6-5; size: -; D: TRBD1; J: TRBJ1-2; DNA: TGTGCCAGTTGGACAGGGAGTGGCTACACCTTC; CDR3: CASWTGSGYTF
length: 16; V: TRBV4-1; size: few; D: -; J: TRBJ1-3; DNA: TGCGCCAGCAGCCAAGTCCCGGACAGTTCTTTCCTCCCCCTATATTTT; CDR3: CASSQVPDSSFLPLYF
length: 16; V: TRBV5-5; size: -; D: TRBD2; J: TRBJ2-2; DNA: TGTGCCAGCAGCTTACTGACTAGCGCGAACACCGGGGAGCTGTTTTTT; CDR3: CASSLLTSANTGELFF
length: 15; V: TRBV19; size: few; D: TRBD1; J: TRBJ2-3; DNA: TGTGCCAGTAGTATCCCGGGACAGGGCGTAGATACGCAGTATTTT; CDR3: CASSIPGQGVDTQYF
length: 14; V: TRBV27; size: -; D: -; J: TRBJ1-1; DNA: TGTGCCAGCAGTTTATCGGGTTGGCGGACTGAAGCTTTCTTT; CDR3: CASSLSGWRTEAFF
length: 13; V: TRBV29-1; size: -; D: -; J: TRBJ1-3; DNA: TGCAGCGTTGAATTGGGATATGGAAACACCATATATTTT; CDR3: CSVELGYGNTIYF
length: 17; V: TRBV12-3/TRBV12-4; size: few; D: TRBD1; J: TRBJ1-3; DNA: TGTGCCAGCAGTTCCGAGGACAGGGTGCTCTCTGGAAACACCATATATTTT; CDR3: CASSSEDRVLSGNTIYF
length: 14; V: TRBV7-9; size: -; D: -; J: TRBJ1-4; DNA: TGTGCCAGCAGCAAAGGAGCAACTAATGAAAAACTGTTTTTT; CDR3: CASSKGATNEKLFF
length: 13; V: TRBV6-1; size: -; D: TRBD1; J: TRBJ1-1; DNA: TGTGCCAGCAGCGATTCCAGGGGGCCTGAAGCTTTCTTT; CDR3: CASSDSRGPEAFF
length: 16; V: TRBV20-1; size: -; D: TRBD2; J: TRBJ2-3; DNA: TGCAGTGCTAGAGATTGGAGCGGGGGGCCCCCAGATACGCAGTATTTT; CDR3: CSARDWSGGPPDTQYF
length: 19; V: TRBV5-4; size: -; D: TRBD1; J: TRBJ2-2; DNA: TGTGCCAGCAGCTCGATTTTAGGGACAGGGATCTCCTCCACCGGGGAGCTGTTTTTT; CDR3: CASSSILGTGISSTGELFF
length: 18; V: TRBV7-2; size: many; D: -; J: TRBJ1-2; DNA: TGTGCCAGCAGCTTTACCCCCCCCCACTCGACGCGAAACTATGGCTACACCTTC; CDR3: CASSFTPPHSTRNYGYTF
length: 22; V: TRBV20-1; size: -; D: TRBD1; J: TRBJ2-6; DNA: TGCAGTGCTAGAGATGCGGGACAGGGGCGGAACCCTCTAGGCTCTGGGGCCAACGTCCTGACTTTC; CDR3: CSARDAGQGRNPLGSGANVLTF
length: 15; V: TRBV19; size: few; D: -; J: TRBJ1-2; DNA: TGTGCCAGTAGTATAGTCGAGGGGAGGACCTATGGCTACACCTTC; CDR3: CASSIVEGRTYGYTF
length: 16; V: TRBV19; size: few; D: TRBD1; J: TRBJ1-2; DNA: TGTGCCAGTACCCCTCAAGGGGACAGCGCGGACTATGGCTACACCTTC; CDR3: CASTPQGDSADYGYTF
length: 14; V: TRBV27; size: once; D: TRBD1; J: TRBJ2-7; DNA: TGTGCCAGCGCCAACGACAGGGGGGAGGACGAGCAGTACTTC; CDR3: CASANDRGEDEQYF
length: 18; V: TRBV27; size: few; D: -; J: TRBJ1-2; DNA: TGTGCCAGCATTTCGCACCGGGATGGACGAACTCCTAACTATGGCTACACCTTC; CDR3: CASISHRDGRTPNYGYTF
length: 14; V: TRBV12-3/TRBV12-4; size: -; D: -; J: TRBJ1-4; DNA: TGTGCCAGCAGGTCCTTTGACCACAATGAAAAACTGTTTTTT; CDR3: CASRSFDHNEKLFF
length: 16; V: TRBV7-9; size: many; D: TRBD1; J: TRBJ2-7; DNA: TGTGCCAGCAGCCCTTCTTGGACAGGCCTTTACTACGAGCAGTACTTC; CDR3: CASSPSWTGLYYEQYF
length: 13; V: TRBV12-3/TRBV12-4; size: -; D: -; J: TRBJ2-1; DNA: TGTGCCAGCAGTTTAGCGCCTGGCCATGAGCAGTTCTTC; CDR3: CASSLAPGHEQFF
length: 14; V: TRBV29-1; size: -; D: -; J: TRBJ2-7; DNA: TGCAGCGTTGAAGTACGGGGGAGCTCCTACGAGCAGTACTTC; CDR3: CSVEVRGSSYEQYF